This T cell receptor beta chain was recorded in a study of siplizumab effects on memory and regulatory T cells. Whole-study results and caveats: Naive T cells were seemingly more diverse than memory cells, and major contributions to the alloresponse seemed to be made by them. Of the proliferating CD4+ or CD8+ clones, roughly 75-96% lacked a naive or memory phenotype that could be assigned.

This table comes from immunoSEQ multiplex PCR, and its TCRdb copy is limited to in-frame clones, with some not included. The sample has 100,000 to 120,000 clones, 80% to 95% seen once. CDR1 LNHDA and CDR2 SQIVND come from the germline V gene (reference sequence). V lost 11 bases and J lost 1; bases outside the gene matches: 4. The CDR3 length is 12 residues. This clone was seen only a few times. Its antigen is unidentified. V gene TRBV19 combines with J gene TRBJ1-1; TRBD1 agrees at 7 bases. The source of this sequence is a human donor in good health. The sequenced sample consisted of CD4+ T cells sorted from blood. CDR3 loop: CAAQGWNTEAFF. The CDR3 DNA reads TGTGCCGCACAGGGGTGGAACACTGAAGCTTTCTTT.